A selection of T cell receptor beta chains follows, all from one sample in a study of T-cell reconstitution after alpha-beta-depleted transplantation in children. TCRdb used MiXCR to reprocess the PCR reads, holding one entry per CDR3 protein. Altogether some 300,000 distinct CDR3 sequences are present, roughly 9.1% being singletons, with the ten largest covering about 8%. The sample was PBMCs, taken before TCRalphabeta/CD19-depleted stem cell transplant. The origin of the receptors is a boy younger than two with acute myeloid leukemia, due to receive a stem cell transplant. Both conserved end residues are part of each CDR3. D genes are given only for firm matches. For some rows the clone size is stated as once, few or many, or as a class when expanded; others skip it.

v_call	d_call	clone_size	j_call	cdr3_aa	cdr3_nt
TRBV20-1	TRBD2	few	TRBJ2-3	CSAERLAGATGDTQYF	TGCAGTGCGGAACGCCTAGCGGGGGCCACTGGAGATACGCAGTATTTT
TRBV7-9	TRBD1	.	TRBJ2-1	CASSLDGTGKFF	TGTGCCAGCAGCTTAGACGGGACAGGGAAGTTCTTC
TRBV7-8	.	many	TRBJ2-5	CASSLVGRTILGETQYF	TGTGCCAGCAGCTTAGTCGGGCGGACAATCCTTGGGGAGACCCAGTACTTC
TRBV7-3	TRBD1	many	TRBJ2-4	CASSLGTGGLAKNIQYF	TGTGCCAGCAGCTTAGGGACAGGGGGCCTAGCCAAAAACATTCAGTACTTC
TRBV28	.	many	TRBJ2-6	CASSSLKPGANVLTF	TGTGCCAGCAGTTCCCTTAAACCTGGGGCCAACGTCCTGACTTTC
TRBV7-3	.	many	TRBJ2-5	CASSPGRSSQETQYF	TGTGCCAGCAGCCCAGGAAGGAGTTCCCAAGAGACCCAGTACTTC
TRBV6-2/TRBV6-3	.	many	TRBJ2-2	CASLKQGSTGELFF	TGTGCCAGCCTCAAACAGGGTAGCACCGGGGAGCTGTTTTTT
TRBV12-3/TRBV12-4	.	many	TRBJ1-5	CASSATGRNQPQHF	TGTGCCAGCAGCGCGACAGGCCGCAATCAGCCCCAGCATTTT
TRBV9	.	.	TRBJ2-7	CASSPQWGEQYF	TGTGCCAGCAGCCCCCAATGGGGAGAGCAGTACTTC
TRBV2	TRBD1	many	TRBJ1-1	CASRGTGDGRNTEAFF	TGTGCCAGCAGGGGGACAGGGGACGGGAGGAACACTGAAGCTTTCTTT
TRBV15	.	many	TRBJ2-7	CATSNLKLSYEQYF	TGTGCCACCAGCAATCTGAAACTCTCCTACGAGCAGTACTTC
TRBV5-1	.	many	TRBJ1-2	CASSQDSGANYGYTF	TGCGCCAGCAGCCAAGACAGCGGAGCTAACTATGGCTACACCTTC
TRBV5-1	TRBD2	many	TRBJ2-7	CASSLAAGASYEQYF	TGCGCCAGCAGCTTGGCAGCGGGGGCTTCCTACGAGCAGTACTTC
TRBV5-1	TRBD1	many	TRBJ1-1	CASSIGQGCTEAFF	TGCGCCAGCAGCATCGGACAGGGGTGCACTGAAGCTTTCTTT
TRBV28	TRBD2	many	TRBJ2-2	CASRLLTGGFTGELFF	TGTGCCAGCCGGTTGCTAACGGGAGGCTTCACCGGGGAGCTGTTTTTT
TRBV7-9	TRBD1	few	TRBJ2-7	CASSLVAGGEQYF	TGTGCCAGCAGCTTAGTGGCAGGGGGCGAGCAGTACTTC
TRBV20-1	.	few	TRBJ2-1	CSPELGTYNEQFF	TGCAGTCCCGAATTAGGCACCTACAATGAGCAGTTCTTC
TRBV5-1	TRBD1	many	TRBJ2-6	CASSFQGTGSSGANVLTF	TGCGCCAGCAGCTTTCAGGGGACAGGAAGCTCTGGGGCCAACGTCCTGACTTTC
TRBV9	TRBD1	many	TRBJ2-6	CASSRGDRGNPGANVLTF	TGTGCCAGCAGCCGCGGAGACAGGGGAAACCCTGGGGCCAACGTCCTGACTTTC